The source of this TCR beta chain is a study of cytomegalovirus exposure and HLA in healthy donors (dated by TCRdb to the late 2010s). Regarding the study in general: According to an earlier analysis of 587 of the donors, 150 million to 200 million T cells yielded roughly 110 million unique TCR beta sequences and about 300 Gb of sequence data. An early release that covered 500 to 800 HLA-typed donors contained about 300 gigabases of sequencing data and tens of millions of unique TCR sequences. Of the roughly 400 genotyped donors, roughly 85% fell in the genetic ancestry cluster associated with self-reported Caucasian donors. The aim of the study was to test whether cataloging public T cell receptors could identify signatures of past pathogen exposure. Using immunosequencing, the study profiled T cell repertoires from around 670 subjects and related those repertoires to cytomegalovirus serostatus. Besides the first cohort of approximately 670 subjects, a separate validation cohort made up of 120 different subjects was used. The study combined high-throughput TCR immunosequencing, statistical association of individual TCRs with disease status, and machine learning to predict cytomegalovirus infection status. A later analysis re-examined previously published TCR beta repertoires from 500 to 700 donors and added high-resolution HLA genotyping to investigate patterns of TCR occurrence. Rather than using new phenotypic data, the later analysis identified candidate immune exposures from TCR beta sequences and from how often those sequences occurred across donors. To decide whether each TCR beta V gene segment behaved as functional or pseudogenic, an earlier analysis of some 570 of the donors relied on high-throughput TCR beta sequencing. Donor age, sex, ethnicity and CMV serostatus were compiled together with the repertoire data. In a later genetic analysis, genome-wide SNP genotypes for about three fifths of the 666 donors were used, and that subset was treated as a discovery cohort. All discovery cohort repertoires had been generated on a single sequencing platform. HLA typing covered class I and class II loci at four-digit resolution. Typing coverage varied by locus: 629-630 donors for A, B, C, DRB1 and DQB1; approximately 500 for DQA1; over 600 for DPA1; 400 to 480 for DPB1. Four or five DR-DQ haplotypes were handled as single units for association and clustering because linkage in the cohort was strong. Among about 390 genotyped donors of the cohort, an average of approximately 240,000 unique TCR beta nucleotide sequences were sequenced per donor, around 20% of them non-productive. The research as a whole found: This cohort had only TCR beta chains sequenced, and the lack of alpha or paired-chain data limited which features could be detected. CMV serostatus was the only immune exposure information available for the cohort. Compared with the roughly 600-donor mean, donors in an Asian-associated ancestry cluster had fewer N-insertions in productive TCRs, according to a later genetic analysis. A later analysis reported that several top co-occurrence clusters appeared linked to parvovirus B19, influenza, CMV and Epstein-Barr virus. V-gene and J-gene trimming of TCR beta chains was associated with a missense DCLRE1C variant in a later genetic analysis, and the association was replicated in an independent cohort. Because HLA typing was missing for some donors at each locus, association tests included only the typed subset. In a later analysis, TCR association rates were found to vary across HLA loci, with the most associated TCRs seen for DRB1 alleles and the fewest for HLA-C alleles. In vitro tests confirmed that a few of the cytomegalovirus-associated TCR beta chains recognize cytomegalovirus antigens. According to the authors, the approach could potentially be generalized to other disease states and immunological phenotypes. The classifier was reported to diagnose cytomegalovirus status with high specificity and sensitivity in both the original cohort and the validation cohort. About 17 rarely observed V segments, including chromosome 9 orphons, were excluded from the earlier analysis of several hundred of the donors because counts were too low. Correlated functional status among segregating V segments might be attributable to linkage disequilibrium, but an unknown experimental factor could not be ruled out. Compared with equally common non-associated chains, HLA-associated TCR beta chains in a later analysis were more clonally expanded and had lower generation probabilities. In a later analysis, most CMV-associated TCR beta chains were found to appear HLA-restricted, with HLA associations seemingly driven largely by CMV exposure. A group of highly shared sequence variants was considered likely to be a technical artifact of the sequencing pipeline. Sequencing depth was assumed to be roughly uniform across donors in the presence/absence analyses, though that assumption may not hold. Most TCR sequences were seen in very few donors, while some public TCRs were found in many individuals. The study gave a list of about 160 TCR beta chains associated with cytomegalovirus. Assigning TCR associations to individual alleles was difficult when HLA alleles, especially DR and DQ, strongly co-occurred. An earlier analysis of some 590 of the donors showed that most TCR beta V segments appeared in productive rearrangements either about 87% or about 30% of the time, which broadly matched IMGT annotations. A further reported finding was that TCR beta sequences accurately predicted the HLA-A and HLA-B alleles for most subjects in the first cohort. In a later analysis, some 17,000 TCR beta sequences were associated with specific HLA alleles at a false discovery rate of 0.05. Because the 87-base-pair reads could not distinguish some IMGT-functional V segments, including TRBV6-2 and TRBV6-3, those segments were excluded.

In total, 500 to 700 healthy bone marrow donors made up the cohort. At the time of sampling, every cohort member was nominally healthy, though immune exposures that went unrecorded were likely present. The donor was CMV seronegative and belonged to the group of several hundred seronegative cohort members. Each donor provided a peripheral blood sample, and peripheral blood mononuclear cells were used for TCR beta sequencing. The Qiagen DNeasy Blood Extraction Kit was used to extract genomic DNA from the blood cell samples. Library creation used the immunoSEQ multiplex PCR assay. A mixture of 60 forward primers for TCR Vbeta segments and 13 reverse primers for TCR Jbeta segments was used in the multiplex PCR. The CDR3 region of rearranged TCR beta genes was amplified from genomic DNA with a multiplex PCR assay. Amplified TCR beta libraries were sequenced as 87-base-pair reads on the Illumina HiSeq System. In the original analysis: Across the roughly 640 repertoires, a later analysis counted tens of millions of unique TCR beta chains, around 10 million of which were shared by at least two donors. Raw reads were error-corrected and collapsed into unique sequences with a nearest-neighbor algorithm that merged closely related sequences to remove PCR and sequencing errors. CDR3 sequences were aligned to IMGT reference sequences to assign V, D and J gene segments. For a sequence to be retained, at least a six-nucleotide match to both a V gene segment and a J gene segment was required. Rearrangements were classified as productive when the CDR3 lacked stop codons and remained in frame with V and J, and all other rearrangements were classified as non-productive. Following IMGT convention, CDR3 was defined as the stretch from the second conserved V-encoded cysteine up to the conserved J-encoded phenylalanine. Sequences without an unambiguous match to a single V gene segment were excluded from the earlier analysis of 500 to 700 of the donors. An earlier analysis of just under 600 of the donors called V segments functional above 56.7% productive rearrangements and segregating when the between-donor standard deviation exceeded 5%. A statistical classification framework was developed to diagnose cytomegalovirus status using the catalog of TCR beta chain sequences. In a later analysis, V and J genes were assigned by comparing TCR nucleotide sequences against IMGT/GENE-DB human TR gene sequences. The TCRdist pipeline was used in a later analysis to assign CDR3 sequences and most-parsimonious VDJ recombination scenarios. In a later analysis, every TCR beta chain was defined by the combination of its CDR3 amino acid sequence and its V-gene family, and reads without a unique V-gene family were dropped. In a later analysis, around 600 highly shared, low-generation-probability nucleotide sequences were removed to address suspected cross-contamination and a sequencing artifact. A later analysis calculated a clonal expansion index for each public chain from normalized within-repertoire ranks of inferred template counts. In a later analysis, generation probabilities were computed using a VDJ recombination model fitted to out-of-frame rearrangements, and the results were checked against IGoR. Hypergeometric tests were used in a later analysis to score TCR-TCR, TCR-HLA and TCR-CMV co-occurrence, with a repertoire-size bias correction applied to the TCR pairs. False discovery rates were estimated in a later analysis by permuting HLA or CMV assignments 20 times. A later analysis grouped co-occurring TCRs with DBSCAN, adding TCRdist sequence similarity when clustering within HLA-allele-positive subsets. Repertoires with fewer than 30,000 or more than 120,000 public chains, plus five repertoires with anomalous nucleotide sharing, were excluded from co-occurrence clustering. What TCRdb holds here is the immuneACCESS table cut down to in-frame rearrangements. Part of the clones is not present; checked against another copy, under half of the missing clones reflect an unresolved V gene, and the others are unexplained. V and J calls and clone size are given by that table; D and trimming were obtained from the DNA. The sample contains about 67,000 clones, 55% to 80% of them found a single time. Around 1.9% of the sample is held by the ten biggest clonotypes.

Between the V and J ends, shortened by 1 base and 0 bases respectively, the junction contains 7 bases. Measured from the cysteine to the phenylalanine, the CDR3 is 16 residues long. The kept DNA is CDR3 alone, 48 bases in frame from the first base. For CDR1 and CDR2, the germline V gene lists SGHTA and FQGTGA. A word on this clone: This receptor's antigen is unknown. Base qualities are not provided; no much larger clone lies one nucleotide away.

Recombination connected TRBV7-3 to TRBJ2-6; no D gene call is confident. This receptor was obtained from a woman between 25 and 40 years old in good health and CMV-seronegative. Sequencing was performed on PBMCs. The nucleotides read TGTGCCAGCAGCTTAAGTCAAAACTCTGGGGCCAACGTCCTGACTTTC. This gives the protein CASSLSQNSGANVLTF. This CDR3, with the reference TRBV7-3 and TRBJ2-6 proteins standing in past its ends, gives the full variable domain GAGVSQTPSNKVTEKGKYVELRCDPISGHTALYWYRQSLGQGPEFLIYFQGTGAADDSGLPNDRFFAVRPEGSVSTLKIQRTERGDSAVYLCASSLSQNSGANVLTFGAGSRLTVL.